The 29 T cell receptor beta chains in this list originate from one sample, sequenced in a study of OX40 agonist ivuxolimab in advanced cancers. Library method: the immunoSEQ multiplex PCR assay. TCRdb retrieved this table from immuneACCESS and kept in-frame rearrangements only. Not all clones are present; in checked studies, unresolved V genes account for under half, and no reason is known for the remainder. A total of about 27,000 clones appear in this sample, 81% of them only once. Approximately 30% of the sample comes from the top ten. The sample in question was CD4+ or CD8+ T cells sorted from blood, obtained in a trial of the OX40 agonist ivuxolimab. These receptors all stem from an adult with an advanced solid tumor such as melanoma, head and neck, liver or kidney cancer.

There are a few counts of this clone. This rearrangement joins TRBV6-1 to TRBJ1-5, with 7 bases identical to TRBD1. Germline values: CDR1 MNHNS, CDR2 SASEGT. The CDR3 runs 16 residues. V shed 2 bases, J shed 7 bases, and the junction held 11 bases outside the gene matches. In nucleotides, the CDR3 is TGTGCCAGCAGTGAATGGTCGACAGGGACGGACCAGCCCCAGCATTTT. Translated, it gives CASSEWSTGTDQPQHF.

The genes are TRBV4-1 and TRBJ2-7; TRBD2 agrees at 13 bases. The germline gives CDR1 MGHRA, CDR2 YSYEKL. Unmatched junction bases numbered 0, after V lost 0 bases and J lost 1 base. This CDR3 comprises 16 residues. CDR3 protein: CASSQEGLAGSYEQYF. The CDR3 DNA sequence: TGCGCCAGCAGCCAAGAGGGACTAGCGGGGTCCTACGAGCAGTACTTC.

This chain links TRBV25-1 with TRBJ2-5; 11 positions agree with TRBD1. Germline V gives CDR1 MGHDK, CDR2 SYGVNS. V dropped 6 bases and J dropped 1; count of bases not matched to a gene: 1. The CDR3 is made up of 14 amino acids. CDR3 nucleotides: TGTGCCAGCAGCGGGACAGGGGGCCAAGAGACCCAGTACTTC. Translation: CASSGTGGQETQYF.

The rearrangement links TRBV28 to TRBJ2-7; TRBD2 agrees at 14 bases. Germline assignment: CDR1 MDHEN and CDR2 SYDVKM. Losses at the gene ends were 8 bases for V and 5 bases for J; bases not matched to a gene: 11. CDR3 length: 16 amino acids. The CDR3 DNA is TGTGCCAGCTCCTGGACTAGCGGGAGGTTTCTCGACGAGCAGTACTTC. It codes for CASSWTSGRFLDEQYF. Full variable domain (outside the CDR3, taken from reference TRBV28 and TRBJ2-7): DVKVTQSSRYLVKRTGEKVFLECVQDMDHENMFWYRQDPGLGLRLIYFSYDVKMKEKGDIPEGYSVSREKKERFSLILESASTNQTSMYLCASSWTSGRFLDEQYFGPGTRLTVT.

Sample share makes this clone medium-sized (0.01 to 0.1%). This rearrangement joins TRBV7-9 to TRBJ2-1; TRBD1 aligns across 7 bases. Germline V gene lookup returns CDR1 SEHNR and CDR2 FQNEAQ (reference sequence). J was trimmed by 0 bases and V by 3 bases; bases with no gene match: 8. CDR3 size: 17 residues. The CDR3 here is CASSLGTVKDSYNEQFF. In DNA, the CDR3 is TGTGCCAGCAGCTTGGGGACAGTCAAAGACTCCTACAATGAGCAGTTCTTC. Using reference TRBV7-9 and TRBJ2-1 for the parts outside the CDR3, the full variable domain is DTGVSQNPRHKITKRGQNVTFRCDPISEHNRLYWYRQTLGQGPEFLTYFQNEAQLEKSRLLSDRFSAERPKGSFSTLEIQRTEQGDSAMYLCASSLGTVKDSYNEQFFGPGTRLTVL.

The V and J genes are TRBV6-5 and TRBJ2-7; weak D call: TRBD1 (6 bases). CDR1 and CDR2 (germline): MNHEY, SVGAGI. V was pared by 2 bases and J by 2 bases, with 13 bases between. The CDR3 length is 15 residues. CDR3 bases: TGTGCCAGCAGTTACGGACAGCAAAAACCCTACGAGCAGTACTTC. Residues: CASSYGQQKPYEQYF.

The chain employs TRBV2 and TRBJ2-6; the D gene is possibly TRBD1 (6 bases). V lost 6 bases, J lost 0 bases, and 21 bases lay in between. Germline V gives CDR1 SNHLY, CDR2 FYNNEI. The CDR3 totals 19 residues. The CDR3 DNA is TGTGCCAGCAGCCCACCCCCAGGGGCGTCCTTCTCTGGGGCCAACGTCCTGACTTTC. It encodes CASSPPPGASFSGANVLTF.

The chain links TRBV6-6 to TRBJ1-2, with D unclear. The V and J ends lost 4 bases and 5 bases respectively, with 11 bases between them. CDR1 and CDR2 from the germline V gene are MNHNY and SVGAGI (reference sequence). This CDR3 has 13 amino acids. The CDR3 DNA is TGTGCCAGCAGTTTGTACGAGAGATATGGCTACACCTTC. Its translation: CASSLYERYGYTF.

The count of this clone is one. This rearrangement joins TRBV18 to TRBJ1-1, with no clear D. This CDR3 is 13 amino acids long. Germline values: CDR1 KGHSH, CDR2 LQKENI. Trimming took off 2 bases at V and 8 bases at J, with 12 bases between the two ends. The CDR3 spells CASSPRSPTEAFF. The CDR3 bases are TGTGCCAGCTCACCAAGAAGTCCGACCGAAGCTTTCTTT. The variable domain in full, completed from reference TRBV18 and TRBJ1-1, reads NAGVMQNPRHLVRRRGQEARLRCSPMKGHSHVYWYRQLPEEGLKFMVYLQKENIIDESGMPKERFSAEFPKEGPSILRIQQVVRGDSAAYFCASSPRSPTEAFFGQGTRLTVV.

The chain has TRBV25-1 and TRBJ1-2, with TRBD1 matching 7 bases. Germline trimming cut 1 base from V and 4 bases from J; bases unmatched to any gene: 3. The CDR3 extends over 14 amino acids. Germline assignment: CDR1 MGHDK and CDR2 SYGVNS. The CDR3 DNA sequence: TGTGCCAGCAGTGAATCGGACAGGACCTATGGCTACACCTTC. Its protein product is CASSESDRTYGYTF.

The chain joins TRBV9 to TRBJ1-3, with D perhaps matching TRBD1 (5 bases). V was shortened by 0 bases and J by 9 bases, with 13 bases between the two germline ends. Germline lookup yields CDR1 SGDLS and CDR2 YYNGEE. The CDR3 loop spans 14 amino acids. CDR3 sequence (DNA): TGTGCCAGCAGCGTAGGCCCAGGGTCTATCACCATATATTTT. Its protein product is CASSVGPGSITIYF.

This chain uses TRBV28 with TRBJ2-7; 12 nucleotides line up with TRBD1. The CDR3 has 19 amino acids. J gave up 2 bases and V 0 bases, and 11 bases lay outside the gene matches. Germline V CDR1 and CDR2: MDHEN, SYDVKM. Here the CDR3 DNA reads TGTGCCAGCAGTTTATGGTTCGTGGAAGGGACAGGGGGCCCCTACGAGCAGTACTTC. Protein sequence: CASSLWFVEGTGGPYEQYF. Based on the CDR3 plus reference TRBV28 and TRBJ2-7, the full variable domain is DVKVTQSSRYLVKRTGEKVFLECVQDMDHENMFWYRQDPGLGLRLIYFSYDVKMKEKGDIPEGYSVSREKKERFSLILESASTNQTSMYLCASSLWFVEGTGGPYEQYFGPGTRLTVT.

The chain recombines TRBV7-8 with TRBJ1-5, with D possibly being TRBD1 (5 bases). Germline CDR1 and CDR2: SGHVS and FQNEAQ. This CDR3 comprises 17 residues. V lost 1 base to trimming and J lost 0 bases, with 13 bases between them. The CDR3 reads CASSLVGGEDSNQPQHF. The CDR3 DNA follows: TGTGCCAGCAGCTTAGTGGGGGGAGAAGATAGCAATCAGCCCCAGCATTTT.

V gene TRBV11-2 combines with J gene TRBJ2-1, with D perhaps matching TRBD2 (6 bases). Germline V gene data show CDR1 as SGHAT and CDR2 as FQNNGV. The CDR3 totals 15 residues. The V and J ends lost 3 bases and 4 bases respectively, with 13 bases between them. CDR3 amino acids: CASSFTVAEYNEQFF. The CDR3 DNA sequence: TGTGCCAGCAGCTTCACCGTAGCGGAATACAATGAGCAGTTCTTC.

CDR3 protein: CASSHYGGAGELFF. CDR3 in DNA: TGCGCCAGCAGCCACTACGGGGGGGCCGGGGAGCTGTTTTTT. The V gene is TRBV5-1, the J gene TRBJ2-2; 8 bases are a match to TRBD2. CDR3 size: 14 residues. Germline CDR1 is SGHRS and CDR2 is YFSETQ. The ends lost 4 bases at V and 6 bases at J; junction bases unmatched: 5.

The chain recombines TRBV27 with TRBJ2-5; TRBD2 aligns across 15 bases. The DNA end lines up better with TRBJ2-7; the J call may be wrong. This CDR3 is built from 17 residues. Germline V gene lookup returns CDR1 MNHEY and CDR2 SMNVEV (reference sequence). DNA of the CDR3: TGTGCCAGCAGTTCAGCCGGGACTAGCGGGAGGCCCTACGAGCAGTACTTC. Translating gives CASSSAGTSGRPYEQYF.

This chain links TRBV6-6 with TRBJ1-2, with 9 nucleotides matching TRBD1. The V gene's germline CDR1 is MNHNY and CDR2 SVGAGI (reference sequence). CDR3 length: 16 amino acids. J lost 4 bases, V lost 6 bases, and 12 bases had no gene match. The chain's CDR3 is CASSPGTGIGSYGYTF. CDR3 coding DNA: TGTGCCAGCAGCCCCGGGACAGGGATTGGATCCTATGGCTACACCTTC.

The chain uses TRBV10-1 and TRBJ1-1; the D gene is possibly TRBD1 (6 bases). The V gene's germline CDR1 is WNHNN and CDR2 SYGVQD (reference sequence). This CDR3 has 14 amino acids. Trimming stripped 4 bases from V and 5 bases from J, with 14 bases between. The CDR3 nucleotides are TGCGCCAGCAGTGCGAGGGGGGCTCGAACTGAAGCTTTCTTT. Its protein product is CASSARGARTEAFF.

The CDR3 region has the DNA TGCGCCAGCAGTTCCGTAGACAATGAGCAGTTCTTC. It yields the protein CASSSVDNEQFF. The chain has TRBV10-1 and TRBJ2-1, with D unresolved. CDR1 is WNHNN and CDR2 is SYGVQD in the germline V gene (reference sequence). Trimming took off 5 bases at V and 5 bases at J, with 7 bases between the two ends. This CDR3 has 12 amino acids.

This clone is medium-sized within its sample. V is TRBV12-5 and J is TRBJ1-1, with 8 bases identical to TRBD1. Looked up from germline, CDR1 is LGHNT and CDR2 is FRNRAP. The CDR3 loop spans 18 amino acids. V shed 3 bases and J 0 bases; nucleotides not matched to a gene: 12. The CDR3 DNA is TGTGCTAGTGGTTTTCACCGGGACAGGCGACGACTGAACACTGAAGCTTTCTTT. Protein product: CASGFHRDRRRLNTEAFF.

In this sample, this clone turned up a few times. The CDR3 here is CASSQDEQSGANVLTF. In nucleotides, the CDR3 is TGTGCCAGCAGCCAAGATGAGCAATCTGGGGCCAACGTCCTGACTTTC. This chain links TRBV4-2 with TRBJ2-6; D remains unclear. The CDR3 sequence is 16 residues long. Per germline, CDR1 LGHNA and CDR2 YNFKEQ. V was shortened by 0 bases and J by 1 base, with 7 bases between the two germline ends.

This clone has more than one count but fewer than ten. The chain combines TRBV9 with TRBJ2-3; TRBD1 matches 7 bases. Trimming took 0 bases from V and 4 from J; bases not matched to a gene: 5. The CDR3 is 15 amino acids. Looked up from germline, CDR1 is SGDLS and CDR2 is YYNGEE. The CDR3 sequence is CASSVEGGDADTQYF. The CDR3 region has the DNA TGTGCCAGCAGCGTAGAAGGGGGCGACGCAGATACGCAGTATTTT.

Here the CDR3 reads CASSQGTGVEQYF. CDR3 DNA: TGCGCCAGCAGCCAAGGGACAGGGGTCGAGCAGTACTTC. This chain joins TRBV4-1 and TRBJ2-7; 9 nucleotides align to TRBD1. The V segment lost 1 base and the J segment 6 bases; nucleotides outside the gene matches: 1. The CDR3 has 13 residues. Germline loops: CDR1 MGHRA, CDR2 YSYEKL.

V usage is TRBV27 and J usage is TRBJ2-4; perhaps D is TRBD1 or TRBD2 (5 bases each). Per the germline V gene, CDR1 is MNHEY and CDR2 is SMNVEV (reference sequence). The CDR3 is 17 residues long. Trimming took off 0 bases at V and 0 bases at J, with 12 bases between the two ends. The chain's CDR3 is CASSLSPGRLAKNIQYF. CDR3 DNA: TGTGCCAGCAGTTTATCGCCAGGGAGACTAGCCAAAAACATTCAGTACTTC.

The gene calls are TRBV6-6 and TRBJ1-4, with 7 bases identical to TRBD1. The CDR3 extends over 15 amino acids. In germline, CDR1 is MNHNY, CDR2 SVGAGI (reference sequence). Unmatched junction bases numbered 9, after V lost 6 bases and J lost 5 bases. The CDR3 protein is CASRPRTGPNEKLFF. The CDR3 nucleotides are TGTGCCAGCAGACCGAGGACAGGTCCCAATGAAAAACTGTTTTTT.

The gene calls are TRBV25-1 and TRBJ1-4; D is undetermined. Trimming removed 3 bases at V and 8 bases at J, with 16 bases between. Germline CDR1 reads MGHDK; CDR2 reads SYGVNS. This CDR3 contains 15 residues. The CDR3 sequence: CASSEGWGIREKLFF. The CDR3 coding sequence is TGTGCCAGCAGTGAGGGATGGGGAATTCGAGAAAAACTGTTTTTT.

This clone was observed a single time. V usage is TRBV6-1 and J usage is TRBJ2-7; TRBD1 or TRBD2 may be the D gene (5 bases each). There are 12 residues in the CDR3. V gave up 4 bases and J gave up 3 bases, with 7 bases separating them. From germline, CDR1 is MNHNS and CDR2 SASEGT. CDR3 bases: TGTGCCAGCAGTGGGGGGATCTACGAGCAGTACTTC. It is translated as CASSGGIYEQYF.

The V and J genes are TRBV7-9 and TRBJ2-7; a weak D match, TRBD1 (6 bases). V lost 5 bases to trimming and J lost 3 bases, with 8 bases between them. The CDR3 covers 12 residues. Germline CDR1 and CDR2: SEHNR and FQNEAQ (reference sequence). CDR3 residues: CASSVDSYEQYF. CDR3 nucleotides: TGTGCCAGCAGCGTGGACAGCTACGAGCAGTACTTC.

The rearrangement joins TRBV29-1 to TRBJ2-1; the match to TRBD2 covers 8 bases. Trimming at V came to 0 bases and at J to 7 bases, leaving 11 bases not matched to a gene. Germline-derived CDR1 and CDR2 are SQVTM and ANQGSEA. This CDR3 has 16 residues. The CDR3 region has the DNA TGCAGCGTTGAAGATCGCGCAGCGGGAGATACAAATGAGCAGTTCTTC. This gives the protein CSVEDRAAGDTNEQFF.